Shown below are 29 T cell receptor beta chains from a single sample sequenced in a study of identical twins. Each CDR3 protein gets one entry after TCRdb re-called the 5' RACE reads with MiXCR. This table holds about 530,000 distinct CDR3 sequences, 20% to 25% found once. The sample also formed part of further work on yellow fever vaccine responses in identical twins.

Specimen: CD4+ T cells sorted from blood. These receptors were obtained from a woman aged 18-29 years in good health.

The chain employs TRBV7-2 and TRBJ2-3; the D is unclear. Germline V CDR1 and CDR2: SGHTA, FQGNSA. Trimming pared 5 bases from V and 2 bases from J, leaving 17 bases between. This CDR3 has 16 amino acids. The CDR3 loop reads CASSQLGTYSTDTQYF. The CDR3 bases are TGTGCCAGCAGCCAACTGGGCACTTATTCCACAGATACGCAGTATTTT.

This chain connects TRBV6-2 or TRBV6-3 to TRBJ1-4, with D possibly matching TRBD1 (5 bases). The CDR3 has 15 amino acids. Germline V lookup: CDR1 MNHEY, CDR2 SVGEGT. Deletions cut 2 bases from V and 3 bases from J, with 10 bases between. CDR3 residues: CASSYGGAANEKLFF. In DNA, the CDR3 is TGTGCCAGCAGTTACGGAGGGGCGGCTAATGAAAAACTGTTTTTT.

The CDR3 sequence: CAIRNMGDTGELFF. The DNA of the CDR3 is TGTGCCATCAGGAATATGGGCGACACCGGGGAGCTGTTTTTT. The chain combines TRBV10-3 with TRBJ2-2; no definite D call. V lost 6 bases and J 3 bases, leaving 11 bases between the germline ends. Germline V gives CDR1 ENHRY, CDR2 SYGVKD. The CDR3 is 14 residues long.

This clonotype was seen more than once but under ten times. The DNA of the CDR3 is TGTGCCAGCAGCTTCCTGGGGACATTCCTCTACGAGCAGTACTTC. It codes for CASSFLGTFLYEQYF. The rearrangement links TRBV5-6 to TRBJ2-7; TRBD1 might be the D (6 bases). V lost 2 bases, J lost 3 bases, and 15 bases lay in between. From germline, CDR1 is SGHDT and CDR2 YYEEEE. The length of the CDR3 is 15 residues.

The CDR3 DNA reads TGTGCCAGCAGACCCACAGGGTTGGGCACAGATACGCAGTATTTT. Translating it yields CASRPTGLGTDTQYF. J is TRBJ2-3 and V is TRBV2, with D perhaps matching TRBD1 (6 bases). Between the trimmed V and J ends, which lost 6 bases and 1 base, there was a span of 14 bases. The CDR3 is made up of 15 amino acids. Germline loops: CDR1 SNHLY, CDR2 FYNNEI.

The genes are TRBV7-9 and TRBJ2-3; 7 nucleotides agree with TRBD2. Unmatched junction bases numbered 8, after V lost 6 bases and J lost 2 bases. Germline CDR1 is SEHNR and CDR2 is FQNEAQ (reference sequence). This CDR3 is built from 15 residues. CDR3 sequence reads: CASRLTLAATDTQYF. The CDR3 region has the DNA TGTGCCAGCAGACTAACGCTAGCGGCCACAGATACGCAGTATTTT.

This clonotype was found a few times. The chain recombines TRBV12-3 or TRBV12-4 with TRBJ2-2, with a tentative D call TRBD2 (5 bases). Trimming stripped 5 bases from V and 0 bases from J, with 7 bases between. The CDR3 has 14 residues. The CDR3 loop reads CASSAGPNTGELFF. Here the CDR3 DNA reads TGTGCCAGCAGTGCGGGTCCGAACACCGGGGAGCTGTTTTTT.

The chain recombines TRBV29-1 with TRBJ2-7; the D gene is possibly TRBD2 (6 bases). The V gene's germline CDR1 is SQVTM and CDR2 ANQGSEA. The V end lost 7 bases, the J end lost 2 bases, and 9 bases lay between the germline ends. The CDR3 is 11 residues long. The CDR3 is CSGAGAYEQYF. The DNA of the CDR3 is TGCAGCGGAGCGGGTGCCTACGAGCAGTACTTC.

The genes are TRBV5-1 and TRBJ2-1; D is perhaps TRBD1 (6 bases). Germline V gives CDR1 SGHRS, CDR2 YFSETQ. The CDR3 totals 17 residues. V was trimmed by 0 bases and J by 8 bases, leaving 21 bases between them. The CDR3 spells CASSLEFVRGFDDEQFF. The CDR3, as DNA: TGCGCCAGCAGCTTGGAATTTGTTAGGGGGTTCGATGATGAGCAGTTCTTC.

The V gene is TRBV7-3, the J gene TRBJ2-7; TRBD2 agrees at 10 bases. Germline values: CDR1 SGHTA, CDR2 FQGTGA. There are 16 residues in the CDR3. V shed 5 bases and J 4 bases; nucleotides not matched to a gene: 11. CDR3 sequence reads: CASSAKPGLAKYEQYF. CDR3 bases: TGTGCCAGCAGCGCGAAACCGGGACTAGCGAAGTACGAGCAGTACTTC.

The chain employs TRBV25-1 and TRBJ2-7, with 8 bases matching TRBD2. Germline loops: CDR1 MGHDK, CDR2 SYGVNS. J was trimmed by 3 bases and V by 2 bases; bases with no gene match: 6. This CDR3 region has 15 residues. As DNA, the CDR3 is TGTGCCAGCAGTGAAACCGGGAGGGCCCTCTACGAGCAGTACTTC. Translating gives CASSETGRALYEQYF.

The V and J genes are TRBV4-1 and TRBJ2-5; D is ambiguous. The V gene lost 1 base and the J gene lost 9 bases, with 15 bases spanning the gap. Germline V gene sequence: CDR1 MGHRA, CDR2 YSYEKL. This CDR3 is 14 amino acids long. The CDR3 here is CASSQVGVLGAQYF. In DNA, the CDR3 is TGCGCCAGCAGCCAAGTTGGGGTTCTTGGGGCCCAGTACTTC.

This clonotype appeared a few times. The J gene is TRBJ1-5, the V gene TRBV20-1; 7 nucleotides match TRBD1. V dropped 5 bases and J dropped 4; count of bases not matched to a gene: 5. CDR1 is DFQATT, CDR2 SNEGSKA, per germline (reference sequence). This CDR3 has 13 amino acids. The CDR3 DNA follows: TGCAGTGCTGGCGGGACAGCAAATCAGCCCCAGCATTTT. Translating gives CSAGGTANQPQHF.

This clonotype was detected only a few times. The rearrangement joins TRBV12-3 or TRBV12-4 to TRBJ2-3; 7 positions agree with TRBD2. After removal of 1 base from V and 0 bases from J, the junction contained 10 bases not matched to a gene. The CDR3 has 18 residues. In nucleotides, the CDR3 is TGTGCCAGCAGTTTAGGGCGCGGGAGACTCCCTAGCACAGATACGCAGTATTTT. Translating gives CASSLGRGRLPSTDTQYF.

The table lists this clonotype with a few counts. The CDR3: CASSLRTSREQFF. DNA for the CDR3: TGTGCCAGCAGCCTCCGGACTAGCCGTGAGCAGTTCTTC. The V gene is TRBV9, the J gene TRBJ2-1, with TRBD2 identical over 8 bases. The trim removed 4 bases at V and 9 bases at J, leaving 6 bases unmatched. This CDR3 comprises 13 residues. Germline-derived CDR1 and CDR2 are SGDLS and YYNGEE.

A single count supports this clonotype. The chain links TRBV10-2 to TRBJ2-1; 12 positions agree with TRBD2. The V and J ends lost 6 bases and 7 bases, in that order; junction bases with no gene match: 4. Germline V gene lookup returns CDR1 WSHSY and CDR2 SAAADI. The CDR3 spans 14 residues. The CDR3 nucleotides read TGCGCCAGCAGGCCTAGCGGGGGGGCTAATGAGCAGTTCTTC. Encoded protein: CASRPSGGANEQFF.

V and J are TRBV18 and TRBJ2-7; D possibly matches TRBD1 or TRBD2 (5 bases each). CDR1 and CDR2 from the germline V gene are KGHSH and LQKENI. V dropped 1 base and J dropped 4 bases, with 8 bases sitting between them. The CDR3 runs 13 residues. Here the CDR3 reads CASSPQRGYEQYF. CDR3 bases: TGTGCCAGCTCACCACAGAGGGGTTACGAGCAGTACTTC.

The chain uses TRBV4-1 and TRBJ2-3; no reliable D call. Looked up from germline, CDR1 is MGHRA and CDR2 is YSYEKL. Trimming pared 3 bases from V and 2 bases from J, leaving 12 bases between. This CDR3 is 15 amino acids long. As DNA, the CDR3 is TGCGCCAGCAGCCAGGCCGGCGTCACCACAGATACGCAGTATTTT. Protein product: CASSQAGVTTDTQYF.

This clonotype has a single count. The V and J genes are TRBV10-3 and TRBJ2-3; 12 nucleotides agree with TRBD2. The CDR3 is made up of 19 amino acids. The V gene's germline CDR1 is ENHRY and CDR2 SYGVKD. V shed 5 bases, J shed 3 bases, and the junction held 15 bases outside the gene matches. CDR3 nucleotides: TGTGCCATCAGTCCGGACCGCCCTACTAGCGGGAGGTTAACAGATACGCAGTATTTT. Translated, it gives CAISPDRPTSGRLTDTQYF.

The rearrangement links TRBV28 to TRBJ2-3; D tentatively fits TRBD1 or TRBD2 (5 bases each). Trimming took off 10 bases at V and 2 bases at J, with 19 bases between the two ends. Germline V lookup: CDR1 MDHEN, CDR2 SYDVKM. CDR3 length: 15 amino acids. CDR3: CATFNGATFTDTQYF. CDR3 DNA: TGTGCCACCTTCAACGGGGCTACTTTCACAGATACGCAGTATTTT.

This clonotype was found a few times. The chain links TRBV2 to TRBJ1-1, with 10 nucleotides matching TRBD1. CDR3 length: 15 amino acids. The germline gives CDR1 SNHLY, CDR2 FYNNEI. Trimming cost V 6 bases and J 5 bases; bases outside gene matches: 9. The chain's CDR3 is CASRASRDRGTEAFF. The CDR3 region has the DNA TGTGCCAGCAGGGCTAGCCGGGACAGGGGAACTGAAGCTTTCTTT.

The chain carries TRBV24-1 and TRBJ2-3; TRBD1 agrees at 8 bases. V gave up 1 base and J gave up 0 bases; unmatched junction bases: 2. Germline V gene data show CDR1 as KGHDR and CDR2 as SFDVKD. This CDR3 spans 16 amino acids. The CDR3 region is CATSDLGTGSTDTQYF. DNA of the CDR3: TGTGCCACCAGTGATTTAGGGACAGGTAGCACAGATACGCAGTATTTT.

This clonotype occurred a few times. The chain combines TRBV5-4 with TRBJ2-7; 12 positions agree with TRBD2. The CDR3 spans 15 residues. Trimming cost V 4 bases and J 2 bases; bases outside gene matches: 4. Germline V gene lookup returns CDR1 SGHNT and CDR2 YYREEE (reference sequence). This CDR3 reads CASSMTSGRPYEQYF. Written as DNA, the CDR3 is TGTGCCAGCAGCATGACTAGCGGGAGACCCTACGAGCAGTACTTC.

This clonotype was seen a handful of times. The chain joins TRBV11-2 to TRBJ2-3; 9 nucleotides match TRBD2. The V and J ends lost 6 bases and 7 bases, in that order; junction bases with no gene match: 8. This CDR3 has 14 amino acids. The germline V gene encodes CDR1 SGHAT and CDR2 FQNNGV. In DNA, the CDR3 is TGTGCCAGCAGTACAAGCGGGGGGAAAAATACGCAGTATTTT. Protein product: CASSTSGGKNTQYF.

V and J are TRBV27 and TRBJ2-1; D is undetermined. Trimming shortened V by 4 bases and J by 1 base, and 23 bases separated the two germline ends. CDR3 length equals 19 residues. Germline V CDR1 and CDR2: MNHEY, SMNVEV (reference sequence). CDR3 coding DNA: TGTGCCAGCAGTTCCCCACAACTAATACGCGTGGGTTCCTACAATGAGCAGTTCTTC. It codes for CASSSPQLIRVGSYNEQFF.

Only a few counts were recorded for this clonotype. V and J are TRBV9 and TRBJ2-5; D unresolved. CDR1 SGDLS and CDR2 YYNGEE come from the germline V gene. Deletions cut 0 bases from V and 4 bases from J, with 10 bases between. This CDR3 has 14 amino acids. DNA for the CDR3: TGTGCCAGCAGCGTAGTTCCCACGGCAGAGACCCAGTACTTC. Encoded protein: CASSVVPTAETQYF. Full variable domain (missing parts from reference TRBV9 and TRBJ2-5): DSGVTQTPKHLITATGQRVTLRCSPRSGDLSVYWYQQSLDQGLQFLIQYYNGEERAKGNILERFSAQQFPDLHSELNLSSLELGDSALYFCASSVVPTAETQYFGPGTRLLVL.

This clonotype was recorded a few times. The rearrangement joins TRBV12-3 or TRBV12-4 to TRBJ2-5, with D possibly being TRBD1 or TRBD2 (5 bases each). The CDR3 contains 12 residues. The germline V and J ends were trimmed by 4 bases and 5 bases, with 8 bases remaining between them. The CDR3 DNA sequence: TGTGCCAGCAGTTGGGGGAGCGAGACCCAGTACTTC. Encoded protein: CASSWGSETQYF.

The chain is built from TRBV5-6 and TRBJ2-1; the D gene is possibly TRBD2 (5 bases). This CDR3 is built from 16 residues. V lost 4 bases, J lost 3 bases, and 17 bases lay in between. CDR1 and CDR2 (germline): SGHDT, YYEEEE. This chain's CDR3 is CASSPLASPFYNEQFF. CDR3 bases: TGTGCCAGCAGCCCATTAGCGAGTCCCTTCTACAATGAGCAGTTCTTC.

Ten or more counts support this clonotype. The chain recombines TRBV12-3 or TRBV12-4 with TRBJ2-3; TRBD2 aligns across 8 bases. J gave up 5 bases and V 1 base, and 5 bases lay outside the gene matches. The CDR3 covers 15 residues. CDR3: CASSLGGRSGDTQYF. In DNA form, the CDR3 reads TGTGCCAGCAGTTTAGGCGGGAGGTCGGGAGATACGCAGTATTTT.